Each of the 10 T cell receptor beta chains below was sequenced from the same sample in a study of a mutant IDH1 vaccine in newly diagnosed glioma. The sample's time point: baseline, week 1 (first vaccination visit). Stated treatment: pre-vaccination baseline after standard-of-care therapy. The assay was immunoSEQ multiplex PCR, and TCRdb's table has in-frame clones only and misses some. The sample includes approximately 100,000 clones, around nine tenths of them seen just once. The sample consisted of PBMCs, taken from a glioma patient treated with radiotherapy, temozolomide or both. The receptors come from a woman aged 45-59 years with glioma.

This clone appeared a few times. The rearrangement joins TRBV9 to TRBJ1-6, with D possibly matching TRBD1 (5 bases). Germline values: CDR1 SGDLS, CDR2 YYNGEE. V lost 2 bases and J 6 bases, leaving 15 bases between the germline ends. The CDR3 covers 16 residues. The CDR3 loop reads CASSVNGGHFNSPLHF. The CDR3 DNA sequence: TGTGCCAGCAGCGTGAACGGAGGACACTTTAATTCACCCCTCCACTTT.

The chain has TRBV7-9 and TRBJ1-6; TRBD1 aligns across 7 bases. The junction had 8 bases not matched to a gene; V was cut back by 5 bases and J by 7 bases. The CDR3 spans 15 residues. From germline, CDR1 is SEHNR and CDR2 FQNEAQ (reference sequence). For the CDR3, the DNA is TGTGCCAGCAGCCAAGACAGGGCCCCGAATTCACCCCTCCACTTT. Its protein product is CASSQDRAPNSPLHF.

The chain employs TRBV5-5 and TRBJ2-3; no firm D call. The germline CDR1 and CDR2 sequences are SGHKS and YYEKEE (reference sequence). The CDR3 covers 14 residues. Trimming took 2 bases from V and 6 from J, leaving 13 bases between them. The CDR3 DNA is TGTGCCAGCAGCTTTTCCGGCGTAAAGGATACGCAGTATTTT. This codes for CASSFSGVKDTQYF. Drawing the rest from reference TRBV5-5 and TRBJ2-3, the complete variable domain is DAGVTQSPTHLIKTRGQQVTLRCSPISGHKSVSWYQQVLGQGPQFIFQYYEKEERGRGNFPDRFSARQFPNYSSELNVNALLLGDSALYLCASSFSGVKDTQYFGPGTRLTVL.

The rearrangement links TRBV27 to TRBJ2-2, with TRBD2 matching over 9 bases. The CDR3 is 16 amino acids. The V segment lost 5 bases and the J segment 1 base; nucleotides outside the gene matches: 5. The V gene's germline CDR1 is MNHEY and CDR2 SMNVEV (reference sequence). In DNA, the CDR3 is TGTGCCAGCAGTGAGGGACTAGCAGTGAACACCGGGGAGCTGTTTTTT. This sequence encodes CASSEGLAVNTGELFF.

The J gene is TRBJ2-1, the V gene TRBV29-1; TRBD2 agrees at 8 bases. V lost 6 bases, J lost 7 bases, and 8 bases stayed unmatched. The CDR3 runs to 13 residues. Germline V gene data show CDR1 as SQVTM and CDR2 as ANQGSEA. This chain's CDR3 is CSVNLGLANEQFF. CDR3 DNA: TGCAGCGTCAACCTTGGACTAGCAAATGAGCAGTTCTTC.

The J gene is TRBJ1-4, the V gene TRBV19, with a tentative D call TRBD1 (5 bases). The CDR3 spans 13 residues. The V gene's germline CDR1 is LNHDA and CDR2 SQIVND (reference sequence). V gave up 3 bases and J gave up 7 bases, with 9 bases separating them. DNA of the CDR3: TGTGCCAGTAGTATGCCAGGGTCTGAAAAACTGTTTTTT. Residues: CASSMPGSEKLFF.

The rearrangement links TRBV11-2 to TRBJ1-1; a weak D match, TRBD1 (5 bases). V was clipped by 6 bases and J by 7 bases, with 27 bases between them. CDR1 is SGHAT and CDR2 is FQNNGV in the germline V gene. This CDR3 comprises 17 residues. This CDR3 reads CASRQIEGLGAMGEAFF. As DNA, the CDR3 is TGTGCCAGCAGACAAATAGAGGGGTTAGGGGCGATGGGTGAAGCTTTCTTT.

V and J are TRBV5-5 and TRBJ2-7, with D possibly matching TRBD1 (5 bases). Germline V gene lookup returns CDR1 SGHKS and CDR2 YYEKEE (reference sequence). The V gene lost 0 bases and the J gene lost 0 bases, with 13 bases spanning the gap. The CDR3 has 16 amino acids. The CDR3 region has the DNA TGTGCCAGCAGCTTGGAGGGGCAGACCAGCTCCTACGAGCAGTACTTC. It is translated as CASSLEGQTSSYEQYF.

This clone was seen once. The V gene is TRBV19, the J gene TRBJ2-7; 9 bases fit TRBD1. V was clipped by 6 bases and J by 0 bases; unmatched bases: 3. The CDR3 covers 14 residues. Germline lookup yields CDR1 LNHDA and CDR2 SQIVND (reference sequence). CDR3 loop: CASSAGQGSYEQYF. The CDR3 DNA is TGTGCCAGTAGCGCGGGACAGGGCTCCTACGAGCAGTACTTC.

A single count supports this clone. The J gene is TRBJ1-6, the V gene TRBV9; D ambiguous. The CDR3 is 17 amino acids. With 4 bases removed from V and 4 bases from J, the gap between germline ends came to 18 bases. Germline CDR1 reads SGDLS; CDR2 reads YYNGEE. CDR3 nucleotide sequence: TGTGCCAGCAGCCCATCTCCCCTACCCCGGTATAATTCACCCCTCCACTTT. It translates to CASSPSPLPRYNSPLHF.